This note documents a single T cell receptor beta chain sequence. Its antigen is still unknown. Nothing much larger sits one base from this clone, and base qualities are not available. Libraries were constructed by the immunoSEQ multiplex PCR assay. Approximately 10^5 TCR templates per sample were assayed by the deep sequencing platform. Genomic DNA extracted from sorted T cells was used for TCRbeta CDR3 sequencing. The study's processing was this. The R programming language was used for clonal analysis of the TCRbeta CDR3 data. Comparing unstimulated samples against CFSE-low samples taken after the reaction was how alloreactive CD4+ and CD8+ clones were defined. By matching sequences to the repertoires of sorted unstimulated Treg and non-Treg cells, each alloreactive CD4+ clone was assigned a regulatory or non-regulatory origin. TCRdb retrieved this table from immuneACCESS and kept in-frame rearrangements only. Not all clones are present; in checked studies, unresolved V genes account for under half, and no reason is known for the remainder. The DNA was the basis for D and trimming; V, J and clone size are from that table. A total of about 9,900 clones appear in this sample, approximately 42% of them only once. Under 9% of the sample rests with the top ten.

This sample is drawn from a study of siplizumab effects on memory and regulatory T cells (dated by TCRdb to between 2018 and 2020). As for the study more broadly: Across fewer than 10 responder-stimulator pairs, paired mixed lymphocyte reactions were conducted with siplizumab at 1 ug/mL and without drug. The effect of the anti-CD2 antibody siplizumab on alloreactive T-cell subsets was examined in allogeneic mixed lymphocyte reactions constructed from human PBMCs. Overall study results and their limits: Unstimulated naive T cells appeared to be more diverse than memory T cells, and naive cells seemed to make a substantial contribution to the alloresponse. In reactions with siplizumab, an average of about 69% of mappable alloreactive CD4+ clones were Treg-derived, compared with roughly 26% in control reactions. Whether proliferating Tregs from siplizumab cultures were suppressive was not functionally confirmed. The cumulative frequency of alloreactive sequences traceable to unstimulated CD4+ memory T cells was significantly reduced by siplizumab. Because sequences below about 10^-5 frequency were poorly captured, only a minor fraction of alloreactive clones could be mapped to unstimulated subsets. A naive or memory phenotype could not be assigned to roughly 80-97% of proliferating CD4+ or CD8+ clones.

For less than seven days, cells in the mixed lymphocyte reaction were kept in coculture at 37 degrees C. Responder PBMCs were labelled with CFSE and stimulator PBMCs were labelled with Violet Dye, after which the responder and stimulator PBMCs were mixed at a 1:1 ratio. Sorted unstimulated T cells and proliferating T cells recovered from mixed lymphocyte reactions underwent TCRbeta CDR3 sequencing. Fresh whole blood from ten HLA-typed healthy donors was used as the source from which PBMCs were isolated. For TCR sequencing, responder T cells that had proliferated and were CFSE-low were FACS-sorted once the mixed lymphocyte reaction was over. Compared with germline, V lacks 4 bases and J lacks 2 bases; bases without a gene match: 16. From the germline V gene (reference sequence), CDR1 is GTSNPN and CDR2 is SVGIG. Reading from cysteine to phenylalanine, the CDR3 counts 18 amino acids. CDR3 DNA is the only sequence kept; it has 54 bases, read in frame from the first base.

This receptor chain uses TRBV30 and TRBJ2-3, and TRBD2 matches 9 of the central bases. This receptor was identified in a human donor in good health; the cells came from an allogeneic mixed lymphocyte reaction. The specimen was CFSE-low (dividing) CD4+ T cells sorted from an allogeneic mixed lymphocyte reaction. The encoded CDR3 is CAWTSPREGPLYTDTQYF. The nucleotide sequence reads as follows: TGTGCCTGGACCTCACCGCGGGAGGGACCACTGTACACAGATACGCAGTATTTT. Where the CDR3 stops, the reference TRBV30 and TRBJ2-3 genes take over; the full variable domain is SQTIHQWPATLVQPVGSPLSLECTVEGTSNPNLYWYRQAAGRGLQLLFYSVGIGQISSEVPQNLSASRPQDRQFILSSKKLLLSDSGFYLCAWTSPREGPLYTDTQYFGPGTRLTVL.